This T cell receptor beta chain was captured in a study of blood T cell repertoires in COVID-19 (dated by TCRdb to 2020 to 2022). About the full investigation: Collaborator samples came from the United States, Italy and Spain and covered acute and convalescent phases of COVID-19. The material from the prospective study consisted of cDNA or gDNA derived from T cells, B-cell-depleted T cells, or PBMCs. Deeply sampled blood TCRbeta repertoires from subjects exposed to, actively infected with, or recovered from COVID-19 were included in the dataset. The repertoires were made available in a free public database intended to serve as a resource for research on the immune response to SARS-CoV-2. The samples were drawn from two sources: the first 160 participants of the ongoing ImmuneRACE study, and about 1,300 subjects contributed by 6 global collaborators. A de-identified subject ID, COVID-19 status, age in years and sex were almost always included in the sample metadata. Where available, HLA class I and class II types were obtained from metadata supplied by the sample provider rather than from assay-based typing. Broad study findings and their caveats: The amount of clinical and demographic metadata varied by source and participant and was provided uncurated.

Participants in the prospective study were aged roughly 18 to 89 years, lived in about two dozen United States geographic areas, and enrolled through a virtual design. In the prospective study, cohorts were assigned on the basis of participant-reported clinical history obtained from a screening survey and a study questionnaire. Each participant in the prospective study had whole blood, serum and a nasopharyngeal or oropharyngeal swab collected by mobile phlebotomists. Additional blood draws and questionnaires over an approximately two-month period could optionally be provided by prospective study participants. Prospective study blood samples were shipped either frozen or at room temperature before DNA extraction. A single count supports this clone. There is no known antigen for this receptor. It has no much larger one-base neighbor in the sample; base qualities were not kept. At the junction V is shortened by 6 bases and J by 8 bases, with 13 bases in between. CDR1 and CDR2, per the germline V gene, are MNHEY and SVGAGI. From cysteine to phenylalanine, the CDR3 is 13 amino acids long. CDR3 DNA only is kept here, 39 bases in frame from base 1.

TCRbeta CDR3 regions were amplified from genomic DNA using the immunoSEQ Assay, a bias-controlled multiplex PCR. Per the original workflow: Within the assay, amplification of reference gene primers was used to estimate how many nucleated cells each sample contained. To quantify the absolute abundance of each unique TCRbeta CDR3 rearrangement, sequence reads were collapsed and filtered. For each sample, productive Simpson clonality was calculated by taking the square root of Simpson's diversity index across productive rearrangements. Held by TCRdb, this immuneACCESS table contains in-frame sequences only and omits some clones. Under half of the omission traces to an unresolved V gene where checked; the cause of the rest is unknown. V, J and clone size were drawn from that table, and D and trimming were deduced from the DNA. In all, the sample holds approximately 220,000 clones, and over 80% of those were seen once. Approximately 2.8% of the sample is in the top ten clones.

The chain is made from TRBV6-5 and TRBJ1-4, with a tentative D gene TRBD1 over 5 matching bases. Sequencing was carried out using PBMCs or T cells enriched from blood (not recorded which). The receptor's source is a young woman with acute COVID-19. Read as DNA, the sequence is TGTGCCAGCAGAAACGGGACTCTCGAAAAACTGTTTTTT. The translation is CASRNGTLEKLFF.